This TCR beta chain was recorded in a study of blood T cell repertoires in COVID-19. Study in general: Spain, Italy and the United States supplied samples that represented acute and convalescent COVID-19.

Seattle patients were enrolled while actively infected and followed longitudinally. Per the original methods: For nucleated cells, counts were estimated from reference gene primer amplification. Sequenced by immunoSEQ multiplex PCR; TCRdb stores in-frame clones only, minus some. That table furnishes V, J and clone size, whereas the DNA furnished D and trimming. The sample has 180,000 or so clones, 80% to 85% seen once; the top ten hold 7%. V lost 1 base, J lost 5 bases, and 11 bases lay in between. CDR3 length: 15 residues. The germline V gene has CDR1 SNHLY and CDR2 FYNNEI. This TCR derives from a woman aged 40 to 55 with COVID-19, enrolled during active disease. Sequencing was performed on peripheral blood. The chain has TRBV2 and TRBJ2-2; perhaps TRBD1 as D (6 bases). DNA for the CDR3: TGTGCCAGCAGTGAAGAGGGGGTCCGAACCGGGGAGCTGTTTTTT. Its translation: CASSEEGVRTGELFF.